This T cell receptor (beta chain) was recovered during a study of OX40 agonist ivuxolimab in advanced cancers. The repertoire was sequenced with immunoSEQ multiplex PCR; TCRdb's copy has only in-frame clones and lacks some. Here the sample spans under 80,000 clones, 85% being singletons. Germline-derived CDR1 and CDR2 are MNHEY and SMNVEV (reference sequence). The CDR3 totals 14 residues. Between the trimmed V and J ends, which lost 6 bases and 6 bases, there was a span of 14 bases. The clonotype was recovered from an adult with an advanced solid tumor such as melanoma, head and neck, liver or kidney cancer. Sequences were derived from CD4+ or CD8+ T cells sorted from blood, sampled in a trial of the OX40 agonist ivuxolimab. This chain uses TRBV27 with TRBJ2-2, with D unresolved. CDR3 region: CASRLGPGSGELFF. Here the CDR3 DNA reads TGTGCCAGCAGGTTAGGGCCGGGCTCCGGGGAGCTGTTTTTT.